Below are 18 T cell receptor beta chains sequenced from a single sample in a study of CD8+CD57+ T cells in acquired aplastic anemia. Only patients with CD8+CD57+ cell expansion on flow cytometry were chosen for sequencing. Genomic DNA was employed as the template in profiling TCR beta VDJ and CDR3. TCRdb fed the reads into MiXCR, producing one record per CDR3 protein. Of approximately 190,000 distinct CDR3 sequences in the sample, roughly half are singletons; the top ten hold 8.5% to 10%. Sequencing was done on a sample of sorted CD4+, CD8+, or CD8+CD57+ T cells (not recorded which) from PBMCs. These receptors came from a human donor with aplastic anemia.

Regarding this clonotype: A read error may account for a junction end that differs from germline. This chain links TRBV15 with TRBJ1-6; D possibly corresponds to TRBD1 (5 bases). The CDR3 extends over 16 amino acids. The V gene's germline CDR1 is LNHNV and CDR2 YYDKDF (reference sequence). The chain's CDR3 is CATSRGAGPISSPPHF. The CDR3 region has the DNA TGTGCCACCAGCAGAGGGGCGGGACCTATTAGTTCACCCCCCCACTTT.

The genes are TRBV5-1 and TRBJ1-1; a weak D match, TRBD1 (5 bases). V was shortened by 0 bases and J by 11 bases, with 14 bases between the two germline ends. The CDR3 loop spans 13 amino acids. In germline, CDR1 is SGHRS, CDR2 YFSETQ. The chain's CDR3 is CASSLGDVRYAFF. CDR3 DNA: TGCGCCAGCAGCTTGGGGGACGTTCGGTACGCTTTCTTT.

This clonotype has a count of ten or more. The CDR3: CASSRSRANSPLHF. DNA for the CDR3: TGCGCCAGCAGCCGGTCCAGGGCGAATTCACCCCTCCACTTT. This sequence joins TRBV5-1 and TRBJ1-6; TRBD1 is a possible D gene (5 bases). The CDR3 length is 14 residues. V lost 4 bases and J lost 7, with 12 bases in between. Germline V gene sequence: CDR1 SGHRS, CDR2 YFSETQ.

Many counts were recorded for this clonotype. The rearrangement links TRBV5-1 to TRBJ2-7; D might be TRBD1 or TRBD2, each matching 5 bases. The CDR3 sequence is 13 residues long. Per the germline V gene, CDR1 is SGHRS and CDR2 is YFSETQ. V lost 7 bases to trimming and J lost 8 bases, with 19 bases between them. CDR3 bases: TGCGCCAGCGGACTCCAGGGTTCCCACAAGCAGTACTTC. Translation: CASGLQGSHKQYF.

The chain uses TRBV20-1 and TRBJ1-1; D possibly corresponds to TRBD1 (5 bases). CDR3 length equals 13 residues. Germline-derived CDR1 and CDR2 are DFQATT and SNEGSKA (reference sequence). V was trimmed by 6 bases and J by 1 base, leaving 12 bases between them. For the CDR3, the DNA is TGCAGTGCACAGGTGGGGGGGAACACTGAAGCTTTCTTT. Translation: CSAQVGGNTEAFF.

The chain combines TRBV5-1 with TRBJ1-1; D uncertain. Trimming removed 0 bases at V and 8 bases at J, with 11 bases between. Germline V CDR1 and CDR2: SGHRS, YFSETQ. The CDR3 has 13 residues. This CDR3 reads CASSLGASGEAFF. CDR3 bases: TGCGCCAGCAGCTTGGGTGCCAGTGGGGAAGCTTTCTTT. Looking up the rest from reference TRBV5-1 and TRBJ1-1 gives the full variable domain: KAGVTQTPRYLIKTRGQQVTLSCSPISGHRSVSWYQQTPGQGLQFLFEYFSETQRNKGNFPGRFSGRQFSNSRSEMNVSTLELGDSALYLCASSLGASGEAFFGQGTRLTVV.

The chain is built from TRBV19 and TRBJ2-3, with D hard to call. This CDR3 region has 10 residues. Germline V gives CDR1 LNHDA, CDR2 SQIVND (reference sequence). V gave up 10 bases and J gave up 6 bases, with 8 bases separating them. For the CDR3, the DNA is TGTGCCACCCGAGAGGATACGCAGTATTTT. The encoded protein is CATREDTQYF.

This chain links TRBV10-3 with TRBJ1-3, with D possibly being TRBD1 or TRBD2 (7 bases each). The end of the DNA fits TRBJ2-3 better, so the J call may be wrong. The CDR3 consists of 15 residues. In germline, CDR1 is ENHRY, CDR2 SYGVKD. The chain's CDR3 is CAISEPRGGRGTQYF. The DNA for the CDR3 is TGTGCCATCAGTGAGCCCAGGGGGGGTAGGGGTACGCAGTATTTT.

This chain connects TRBV19 to TRBJ2-5, with TRBD2 matching over 10 bases. Germline loops: CDR1 LNHDA, CDR2 SQIVND (reference sequence). The J segment lost 5 bases and the V segment lost 9 bases, leaving 6 bases of the junction unmatched. The CDR3 is 13 residues long. The CDR3 spells CASQRGGGETQYF. In DNA, the CDR3 is TGTGCCAGCCAGCGGGGGGGAGGGGAGACCCAGTACTTC.

The V gene is TRBV20-1, the J gene TRBJ2-1, with 10 bases fitting TRBD1. CDR3 length equals 15 residues. CDR1 is DFQATT, CDR2 SNEGSKA, per germline (reference sequence). V lost 0 bases, J lost 8 bases, and 7 bases stayed unmatched. The CDR3 DNA is TGCAGTGCTAGAGATGGGACAGGGGCTCTTTATGAGCAGTTCTTC. This sequence encodes CSARDGTGALYEQFF.

This clonotype was recorded at least ten times. The chain joins TRBV7-9 to TRBJ2-7; D perhaps matches TRBD2 (6 bases). The CDR3 extends over 13 amino acids. The germline V and J ends were trimmed by 7 bases and 7 bases, with 17 bases remaining between them. Germline CDR1 and CDR2: SEHNR and FQNEAQ (reference sequence). CDR3 protein: CASKVGGLGEQYF. The CDR3, as DNA: TGTGCCAGCAAGGTGGGGGGTTTGGGGGAGCAGTACTTC.

This clonotype was seen only once. Because the CDR3 is missing its conserved closing phenylalanine or tryptophan, this is likely a read error. The rearrangement links TRBV5-6 to TRBJ2-2; D is undetermined. This CDR3 is built from 11 residues. The germline V gene has CDR1 SGHDT and CDR2 YYEEEE. V was cut by 2 bases and J by 4 bases, with 0 bases left in between. CDR3 sequence reads: CASSFTGELFS. CDR3 in DNA: TGTGCCAGCAGCTTCACCGGGGAGCTGTTTTCT.

With respect to this clonotype: Given a much more abundant clone one base away, this may be a read error. The chain recombines TRBV4-2 with TRBJ2-2; 8 bases map to TRBD2. Germline CDR1 and CDR2: LGHNA and YNFKEQ. The J segment lost 3 bases and the V segment lost 5 bases, leaving 2 bases of the junction unmatched. This CDR3 is 14 amino acids long. This CDR3 reads CASSAAGDTGELFF. In DNA, the CDR3 is TGTGCCAGCAGCGCAGCGGGAGACACCGGGGAGCTGTTTTTT.

The chain recombines TRBV25-1 with TRBJ1-2; D perhaps matches TRBD1 (6 bases). V gave up 2 bases and J gave up 2 bases, with 12 bases separating them. Germline V CDR1 and CDR2: MGHDK, SYGVNS. The CDR3 consists of 15 residues. CDR3: CASSEAGGGNYGYTF. CDR3 coding DNA: TGTGCCAGCAGTGAAGCGGGGGGCGGGAACTATGGCTACACCTTC.

This rearrangement joins TRBV2 to TRBJ2-5, with a weak D call TRBD2 (6 bases). Germline V gene data show CDR1 as SNHLY and CDR2 as FYNNEI. The CDR3 consists of 15 residues. Trimming shortened V by 6 bases and J by 5 bases, and 19 bases separated the two germline ends. The CDR3 sequence: CASRRSNGGRETQYF. DNA for the CDR3: TGTGCCAGCAGGAGGTCGAACGGGGGTCGGGAGACCCAGTACTTC.

This clonotype was seen only once. This chain joins TRBV14 and TRBJ2-2; D gene unclear. Germline lookup yields CDR1 SGHDN and CDR2 FVKESK. The CDR3 sequence is 17 residues long. The germline V and J ends were trimmed by 0 bases and 13 bases, with 24 bases remaining between them. The CDR3 DNA is TGTGCCAGCAGCCAAGATCGAACTTCAAGGTCGAATCGTGGGCTGTTTTTT. Translation: CASSQDRTSRSNRGLFF.

The rearrangement joins TRBV12-3 or TRBV12-4 to TRBJ2-1; D perhaps matches TRBD1 (5 bases). With 7 bases removed from V and 5 bases from J, the gap between germline ends came to 15 bases. CDR3 size: 14 residues. CDR3 coding DNA: TGTGCCAGCACCAAACTCCAGGGAAACAATGAGCAGTTCTTC. Residues: CASTKLQGNNEQFF.

This clonotype has a count of ten or more. CDR3 bases: TGTGCCAGCAGTGAATTGGTCTACACTACAGATACGCAGTATTTT. Translated, it gives CASSELVYTTDTQYF. The gene calls are TRBV25-1 and TRBJ2-3; D remains ambiguous. This CDR3 has 15 residues. CDR1 and CDR2 from the germline V gene are MGHDK and SYGVNS. The germline V and J ends were trimmed by 1 base and 3 bases, with 11 bases remaining between them.